This T cell receptor beta chain comes out of a study of shared clonotypes between healthy human individuals. The CDR3 extends over 12 amino acids. Per germline, CDR1 SQVTM and CDR2 ANQGSEA. Trimming removed 7 bases from V and 8 bases from J; junction bases left unmatched: 8. Measured with immunoSEQ multiplex PCR; TCRdb has only the in-frame clones, and not every one. Among 2.3 million or so clones listed, 80% to 95% were seen once. This clone came up once. The sequenced sample consisted of naive CD4+ T cells from PBMCs. As to subset: CD45RA+ positively selected. The chain couples TRBV29-1 to TRBJ2-1; 7 positions agree with TRBD2. This sequence originates from a man younger than 35 in good health. Some clones in this sample may be carry-over from other donors' samples. CDR3 amino acids: CSARLAGDEQFF. CDR3 nucleotides: TGCAGCGCCAGACTAGCCGGGGATGAGCAGTTCTTC.